This T cell receptor beta chain was identified during a study of T cells in Graves' hyperthyroidism and ophthalmopathy. This clonotype was observed a handful of times. Its antigen is undetermined. Study-wide points: Onset of ophthalmopathy came a median about 6.5 months after the model predicted it. From stable hyperthyroidism, ophthalmopathy was set apart by a 13 V-J model.

Amplification of TCR beta CDR3 regions used RNA as the template. TCR CDR3 regions were first amplified by RT-PCR with HTBI primers. From the multiplex PCR reads, TCRdb called clonotypes with MiXCR, one entry per CDR3 protein. The sample consists of more than 350,000 distinct CDR3 sequences, around 15% of them appearing once. Under 3 months was the duration of disease in ophthalmopathy patients, who also had a Clinical Activity Score of at least 3 and a NOSPECS grade of at least 4. Clinical symptoms, serum thyroxine and TRAb, thyroid ultrasound and orbital computed tomography together formed the diagnostic basis. Germline V gene data show CDR1 as SGHTA and CDR2 as FQGNSA. This CDR3 region has 16 residues. V was clipped by 3 bases and J by 4 bases; unmatched bases: 8.

Sequencing used blood. The clonotype comes from a woman in her sixties with Graves' ophthalmopathy. The chain joins TRBV7-2 to TRBJ2-1, with 8 bases matching TRBD2. In DNA, the CDR3 is TGTGCCAGCAGCTTTGAAAGCGGGACTAGATACAATGAGCAGTTCTTC. It codes for CASSFESGTRYNEQFF.